The 10 T cell receptor beta chains reported below all come from one sample, sequenced in a study of Graves' ophthalmopathy and Graves' hyperthyroidism. Amplification targeted the TCR beta CDR3 regions, with RNA transcripts as the source material. First-round RT-PCR used HTBI primers; second-round multiplex PCR followed. TCRdb redid the calling of the multiplex PCR reads with MiXCR, one entry per CDR3 protein. Here the sample spans about 740,000 distinct CDR3 sequences, roughly 40% being singletons. The sample was peripheral blood. The receptors come from an adult man with Graves' ophthalmopathy.

The V and J genes are TRBV10-3 and TRBJ2-6, with 7 bases identical to TRBD1. The end of the DNA fits TRBJ2-7 better, so the J call may be wrong. CDR1 ENHRY and CDR2 SYGVKD come from the germline V gene. The CDR3 extends over 14 amino acids. The CDR3 nucleotides read TGTGCCACTGAACAGGGGACGAAGAACAATGAGCAGTACTTC. Protein: CATEQGTKNNEQYF.

V is TRBV10-3 and J is TRBJ1-1; 8 bases align to TRBD1. Germline trimming cut 10 bases from V and 5 bases from J; bases unmatched to any gene: 12. CDR3 length: 14 residues. CDR1 and CDR2 (germline): ENHRY, SYGVKD. The CDR3 reads CASSEQGGSTEAFF. As DNA, the CDR3 is TGTGCCAGCAGCGAACAGGGGGGGTCTACTGAAGCTTTCTTT.

The CDR3 spells CATSRDRGHQPQHF. CDR3 nucleotides: TGTGCCACCAGCAGGGACAGGGGCCATCAGCCCCAGCATTTT. The chain recombines TRBV15 with TRBJ1-5; 9 positions match TRBD1. The trim removed 3 bases at V and 5 bases at J, leaving 2 bases unmatched. The CDR3 consists of 14 residues. CDR1 is LNHNV, CDR2 YYDKDF, per germline (reference sequence).

In this sample, this clonotype turned up a few times. The V and J genes are TRBV20-1 and TRBJ1-1; perhaps TRBD1 as D (5 bases). Germline CDR1 DFQATT, CDR2 SNEGSKA (reference sequence). V was trimmed by 5 bases and J by 3 bases, leaving 19 bases between them. The CDR3 is made up of 15 amino acids. The CDR3 loop is CSARGEGQVDTEAFF. CDR3 DNA sequence: TGCAGTGCTCGGGGGGAGGGGCAGGTTGACACTGAAGCTTTCTTT.

The chain couples TRBV7-9 to TRBJ2-5; 7 bases are a match to TRBD1. The V gene end was trimmed by 1 base and the J gene end by 10 bases; junction bases not matched to a gene: 6. The CDR3 is made up of 13 amino acids. Germline lookup yields CDR1 SEHNR and CDR2 FQNEAQ (reference sequence). The CDR3, as DNA: TGTGCCAGCAGCTTAGAAGCAGGGGGAGACCAGTACTTC. Translation: CASSLEAGGDQYF.

This clonotype was recorded many times. This chain uses TRBV20-1 with TRBJ2-5; D may be TRBD2 (6 bases). Trimming took 3 bases from V and 3 from J, leaving 11 bases between them. The CDR3 is 13 amino acids. CDR1 DFQATT and CDR2 SNEGSKA come from the germline V gene (reference sequence). The CDR3 region has the DNA TGCAGTGCTAGGTACCGCGGGAAAGAGACCCAGTACTTC. It specifies CSARYRGKETQYF.

This sequence joins TRBV7-9 and TRBJ1-5; 12 positions agree with TRBD1. This CDR3 is 16 amino acids long. V was clipped by 5 bases and J by 11 bases; unmatched bases: 13. Germline CDR1 SEHNR, CDR2 FQNEAQ (reference sequence). CDR3 residues: CASSPEGGQGAKTQHF. CDR3 nucleotide sequence: TGTGCCAGCAGCCCCGAGGGGGGACAGGGGGCGAAGACCCAGCATTTT.

This clonotype has at least ten counts. The chain recombines TRBV10-2 with TRBJ1-6; tentatively, D is TRBD1 (5 bases). Trimming stripped 6 bases from V and 7 bases from J, with 13 bases between. The V gene's germline CDR1 is WSHSY and CDR2 SAAADI. CDR3 length equals 14 residues. The CDR3 loop reads CASSQRGTNSPLHF. The CDR3 bases are TGCGCCAGCAGCCAGAGGGGCACCAATTCACCCCTCCACTTT.

The chain has TRBV25-1 and TRBJ1-2, with TRBD1 as a possible D gene (5 bases). V lost 9 bases and J 5 bases, leaving 19 bases between the germline ends. CDR1 is MGHDK, CDR2 SYGVNS, per germline. CDR3 length equals 14 residues. CDR3 coding DNA: TGTGCCAGTTCTTATGGCAGGGCCACATATGGCTACACCTTC. Its protein is CASSYGRATYGYTF.

This chain joins TRBV11-1 and TRBJ2-5; perhaps D is TRBD1 or TRBD2 (6 bases each). In germline, CDR1 is SGHAT, CDR2 FQDESV (reference sequence). The CDR3 totals 16 residues. Deletions cut 6 bases from V and 4 bases from J, with 21 bases between. CDR3 sequence: CASSAHGGTLSETQYF. CDR3 bases: TGTGCCAGCAGTGCCCACGGGGGCACACTATCAGAGACCCAGTACTTC.